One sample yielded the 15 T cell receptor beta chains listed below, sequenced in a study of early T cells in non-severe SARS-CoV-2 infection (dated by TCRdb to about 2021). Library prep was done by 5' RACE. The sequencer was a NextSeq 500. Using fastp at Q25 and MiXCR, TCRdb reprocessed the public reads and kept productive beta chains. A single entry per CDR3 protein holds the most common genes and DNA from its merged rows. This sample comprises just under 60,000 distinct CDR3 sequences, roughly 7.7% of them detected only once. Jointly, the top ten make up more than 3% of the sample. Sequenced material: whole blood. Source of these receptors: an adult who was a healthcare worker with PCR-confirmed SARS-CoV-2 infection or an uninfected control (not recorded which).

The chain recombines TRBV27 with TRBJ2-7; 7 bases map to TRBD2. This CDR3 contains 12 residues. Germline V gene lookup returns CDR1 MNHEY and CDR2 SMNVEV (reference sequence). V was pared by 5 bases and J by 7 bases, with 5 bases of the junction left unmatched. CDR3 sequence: CASSLRGEEQYF. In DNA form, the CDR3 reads TGTGCCAGCAGTCTCCGGGGGGAAGAGCAGTACTTC.

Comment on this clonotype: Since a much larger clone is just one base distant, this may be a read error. The CDR3 coding sequence is TGTGCCAGCAGCCACCCGGGCTCCTACGAGCAGTACTTC. Its protein is CASSHPGSYEQYF. This chain uses TRBV12-3 or TRBV12-4 with TRBJ2-7; D gene unclear. The length of the CDR3 is 13 residues. The V gene lost 6 bases and the J gene lost 0 bases, with 9 bases spanning the gap.

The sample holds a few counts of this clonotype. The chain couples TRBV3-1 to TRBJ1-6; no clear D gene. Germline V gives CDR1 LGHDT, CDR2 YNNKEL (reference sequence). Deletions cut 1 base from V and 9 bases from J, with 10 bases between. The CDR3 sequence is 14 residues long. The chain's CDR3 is CASSQGQTTSPLHF. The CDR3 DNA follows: TGTGCCAGCAGCCAAGGTCAGACAACTTCACCCCTCCACTTT.

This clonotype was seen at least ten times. This chain's CDR3 is CASSAGASGLQETQYF. The CDR3 region has the DNA TGTGCCAGCAGCGCGGGGGCTAGCGGACTCCAAGAGACCCAGTACTTC. The gene calls are TRBV9 and TRBJ2-5; D might be TRBD2 (7 bases). Germline lookup yields CDR1 SGDLS and CDR2 YYNGEE. CDR3 length: 16 residues. Trimming pared 3 bases from V and 1 base from J, leaving 16 bases between.

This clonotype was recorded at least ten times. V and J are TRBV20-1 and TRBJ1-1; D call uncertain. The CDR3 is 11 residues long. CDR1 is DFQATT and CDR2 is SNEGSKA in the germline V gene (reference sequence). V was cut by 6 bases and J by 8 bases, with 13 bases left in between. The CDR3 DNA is TGCAGTGCCCAAAGCCCAGCAGAAGCTTTCTTT. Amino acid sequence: CSAQSPAEAFF.

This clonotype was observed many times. CDR3 DNA sequence: TGTGCCACCCGACTAGCGGGAGATAAAGATACGCAGTATTTT. Residues: CATRLAGDKDTQYF. J is TRBJ2-3 and V is TRBV28, with 12 positions matching TRBD2. The CDR3 contains 14 residues. Germline loops: CDR1 MDHEN, CDR2 SYDVKM. V lost 10 bases to trimming and J lost 5 bases; unmatched junction nucleotides: 7.

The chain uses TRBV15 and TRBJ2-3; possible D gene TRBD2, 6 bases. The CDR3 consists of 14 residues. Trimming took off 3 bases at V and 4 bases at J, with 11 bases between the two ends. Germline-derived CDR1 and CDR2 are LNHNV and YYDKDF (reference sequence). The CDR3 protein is CATSSQGLADTQYF. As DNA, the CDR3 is TGTGCCACCAGCAGCCAGGGACTGGCAGATACGCAGTATTTT.

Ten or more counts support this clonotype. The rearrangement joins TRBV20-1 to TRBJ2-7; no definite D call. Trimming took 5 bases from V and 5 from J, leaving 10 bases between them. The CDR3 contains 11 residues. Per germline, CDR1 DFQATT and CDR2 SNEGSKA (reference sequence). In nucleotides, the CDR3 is TGCAGTGCTGCCCCAGGTCACGAGCAGTACTTC. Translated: CSAAPGHEQYF.

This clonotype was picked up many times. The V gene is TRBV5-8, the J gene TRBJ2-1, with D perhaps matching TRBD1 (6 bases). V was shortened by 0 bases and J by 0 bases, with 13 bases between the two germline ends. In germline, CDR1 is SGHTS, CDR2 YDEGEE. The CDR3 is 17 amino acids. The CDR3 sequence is CASSLGWGPSSYNEQFF. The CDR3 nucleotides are TGTGCCAGCAGCTTGGGGTGGGGGCCCTCCTCCTACAATGAGCAGTTCTTC.

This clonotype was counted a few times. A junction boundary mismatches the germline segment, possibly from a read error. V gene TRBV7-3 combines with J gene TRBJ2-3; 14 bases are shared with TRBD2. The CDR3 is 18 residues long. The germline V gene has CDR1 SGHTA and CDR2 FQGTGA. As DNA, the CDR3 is TGTGCCAGCAGCCTAACCGCCGGGACTAGCGGGAGTTTGGATACGCAGTATTTT. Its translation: CASSLTAGTSGSLDTQYF.

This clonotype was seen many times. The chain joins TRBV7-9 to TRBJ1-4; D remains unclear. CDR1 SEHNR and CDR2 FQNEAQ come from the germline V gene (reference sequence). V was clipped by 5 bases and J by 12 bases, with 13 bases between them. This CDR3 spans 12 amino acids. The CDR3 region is CASSLPPEELFF. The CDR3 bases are TGTGCCAGCAGCCTACCTCCGGAGGAACTGTTTTTT.

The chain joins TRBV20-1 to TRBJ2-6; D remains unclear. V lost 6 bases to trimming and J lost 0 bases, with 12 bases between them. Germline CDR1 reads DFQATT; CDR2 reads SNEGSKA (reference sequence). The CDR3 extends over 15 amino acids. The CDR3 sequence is CSAIQMGSGANVLTF. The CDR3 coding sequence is TGCAGTGCCATCCAGATGGGCTCTGGGGCCAACGTCCTGACTTTC.

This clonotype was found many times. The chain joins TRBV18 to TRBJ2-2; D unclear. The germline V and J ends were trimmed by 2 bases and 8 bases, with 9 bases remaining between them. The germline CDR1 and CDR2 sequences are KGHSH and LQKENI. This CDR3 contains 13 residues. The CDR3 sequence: CASSPGSRGELFF. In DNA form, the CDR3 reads TGTGCCAGCTCACCAGGGTCGCGAGGGGAGCTGTTTTTT.

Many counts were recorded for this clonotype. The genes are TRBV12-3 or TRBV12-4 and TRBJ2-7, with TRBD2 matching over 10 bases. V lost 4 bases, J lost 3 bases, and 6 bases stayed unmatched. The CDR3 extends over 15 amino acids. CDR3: CASSSIGTSDYEQYF. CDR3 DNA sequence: TGTGCCAGCAGTTCTATTGGGACTAGCGACTACGAGCAGTACTTC.

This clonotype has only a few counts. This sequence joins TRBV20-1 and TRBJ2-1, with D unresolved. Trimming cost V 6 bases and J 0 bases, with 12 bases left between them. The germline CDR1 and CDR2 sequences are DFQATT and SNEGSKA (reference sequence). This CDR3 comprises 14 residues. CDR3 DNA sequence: TGCAGTGCGCTACCCGGCAGCTCCTACAATGAGCAGTTCTTC. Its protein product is CSALPGSSYNEQFF.